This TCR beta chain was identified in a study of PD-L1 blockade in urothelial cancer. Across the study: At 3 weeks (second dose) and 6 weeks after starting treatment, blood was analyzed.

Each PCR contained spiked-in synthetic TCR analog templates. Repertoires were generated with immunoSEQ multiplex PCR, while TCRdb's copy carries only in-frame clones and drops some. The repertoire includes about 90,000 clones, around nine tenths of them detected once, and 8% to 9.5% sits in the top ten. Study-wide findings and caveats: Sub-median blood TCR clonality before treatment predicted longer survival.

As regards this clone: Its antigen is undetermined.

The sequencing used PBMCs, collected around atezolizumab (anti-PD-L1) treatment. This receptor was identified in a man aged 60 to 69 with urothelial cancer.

The CDR3 bases are TGTGCCAGTACTCCGGGACAAAGCAATCAGCCCCAGCATTTT. This translates into CASTPGQSNQPQHF. The chain recombines TRBV2 with TRBJ1-5, with D perhaps matching TRBD1 (6 bases). The CDR3 is made up of 14 amino acids. V dropped 9 bases and J dropped 1 base, with 13 bases sitting between them. From germline, CDR1 is SNHLY and CDR2 FYNNEI.